This is a list of T cell receptor beta chains from one sample in a study of blood T cell repertoires in COVID-19. Sequencing used immunoSEQ multiplex PCR; TCRdb keeps in-frame clones, though not all of them. The sample comprises about 110,000 clones, 75% to 90% of which are singletons, and more than 5% rests with the top ten. Material for sequencing was peripheral blood. The receptors here all came from a woman aged 55-70 years with COVID-19, enrolled during active disease. Each CDR3 is given with its conserved first and last residue.

v_gene | CDR3aa
TRBV13 | CASSLLAGTGELFF
TRBV7-9 | CASSLRQLSLLRNTEAFF
TRBV5-6 | CASSPETGELFF
TRBV5-1 | CASSPGTGDSGEKLFF
TRBV11-2 | CASSLMTTSGVRDTQYF
TRBV6-6 | CASSYVGGGPYEQYF
TRBV5-6 | CASSLGGQGVTEAFF
TRBV27 | CASSPGLGSYGYTF
TRBV19 | CASSRGIGTEAFF
TRBV18 | CASSRREGGTDTQYF
TRBV30 | CAWNSRGRGYTF
TRBV11-1 | CASSLPAGRTETQYF
TRBV7-3 | CASSLTAGPYNEQFF
TRBV18 | CASSSEGGREQYF
TRBV10-3 | CAISESAGDQPQHF
TRBV6-6 | CASSYRTGGLSPLHF
TRBV2 | CASSEDRADEKLFF
TRBV5-4 | CASSLVMGGDTGELFF
TRBV4-3 | CASSQGQGKETQYF
TRBV7-9 | CASSLSRTGPGQPQHF
TRBV5-4 | CASSLDGTSGDNNEQFF
TRBV24-1 | CATSGTGPSYEQYF
TRBV27 | CASSLYPPREGGNQPQHF
TRBV5-4 | CASSLVSGGTEQYF
TRBV9 | CASSGGSRDLDTQYF
TRBV6-5 | CASRRQGSDTQYF
TRBV2 | CASSSTSGLYNEQFF
TRBV2 | CASSESEGSYGYTF
TRBV5-1 | CASSRTTSGGNTDTQYF
TRBV4-1 | CASSQVGQGGKQYF
TRBV10-2 | CASSETTGAYYGYTF
TRBV11-1 | CASSPTGLGEKLFF
TRBV6-6 | CASSYPDTEAFF
TRBV6-5 | CASSSHVRDRAYGYTF
TRBV30 | CAWNSDRGFPYEQYF
TRBV5-1 | CASRLTGGAETQYF
TRBV3-1/TRBV3-2 | CASSAGTGKNYYGYTF
TRBV5-4 | CASSFLNYGYTF
TRBV5-5 | CASRLDGRGNTEAFF